These T cell receptor beta chains were read from a single sample in a study of blood T cell repertoires in COVID-19. Profiled with immunoSEQ multiplex PCR; TCRdb holds only in-frame clones, not every one. The sample records about 200,000 clones, under 85% being singletons. Sequencing was performed on peripheral blood. These TCRs come from a woman older than 75 with COVID-19, enrolled during active disease. Both conserved end residues are part of each CDR3. The order of the fields is J gene, clone size, V gene, D gene, CDR3 protein, CDR3 DNA. A D gene is named only where the DNA matches it firmly. Clone size is given for some rows only: seen once, a few or many times, or a class if the clone is expanded.

J gene: TRBJ2-7; clone size: -; V gene: TRBV28; D gene: TRBD2; CDR3 protein: CASTGSGLALDEQYF; CDR3 DNA: TGTGCCAGCACCGGCTCCGGACTAGCTCTCGACGAGCAGTACTTC
J gene: TRBJ2-2; clone size: -; V gene: TRBV5-4; D gene: -; CDR3 protein: CASSLSGPRTGELFF; CDR3 DNA: TGTGCCAGCAGCTTGTCCGGTCCCCGTACCGGGGAGCTGTTTTTT
J gene: TRBJ2-3; clone size: once; V gene: TRBV15; D gene: -; CDR3 protein: CATSRDIRGDTDTQYF; CDR3 DNA: TGTGCCACCAGCAGAGATATCCGCGGAGACACAGATACGCAGTATTTT
J gene: TRBJ1-4; clone size: -; V gene: TRBV9; D gene: TRBD1; CDR3 protein: CASSLTGGSEKLFF; CDR3 DNA: TGTGCCAGCAGCCTTACAGGGGGGTCTGAAAAACTGTTTTTT
J gene: TRBJ1-5; clone size: few; V gene: TRBV5-1; D gene: -; CDR3 protein: CASSLDSNNYQPQHF; CDR3 DNA: TGCGCCAGCAGCTTGGACAGCAACAACTATCAGCCCCAGCATTTT
J gene: TRBJ1-5; clone size: -; V gene: TRBV28; D gene: -; CDR3 protein: CASTPAPGIHDNQPQHF; CDR3 DNA: TGTGCCAGCACCCCCGCGCCGGGAATTCATGACAATCAGCCCCAGCATTTT
J gene: TRBJ2-1; clone size: few; V gene: TRBV6-2/TRBV6-3; D gene: TRBD2; CDR3 protein: CASSYGGLAGRSSYNEQFF; CDR3 DNA: TGTGCCAGCAGTTACGGGGGACTAGCGGGACGGAGCTCCTACAATGAGCAGTTCTTC
J gene: TRBJ1-5; clone size: -; V gene: TRBV27; D gene: -; CDR3 protein: CASSLNGEFQPQHF; CDR3 DNA: TGTGCCAGCAGTTTAAACGGGGAGTTCCAGCCCCAGCATTTT
J gene: TRBJ1-5; clone size: -; V gene: TRBV6-5; D gene: -; CDR3 protein: CASRLGQSNQPQHF; CDR3 DNA: TGTGCCAGCAGACTTGGGCAGAGCAATCAGCCCCAGCATTTT
J gene: TRBJ1-2; clone size: few; V gene: TRBV19; D gene: -; CDR3 protein: CASSLWSGYTF; CDR3 DNA: TGTGCCAGTAGTCTTTGGAGCGGCTACACCTTC
J gene: TRBJ2-7; clone size: -; V gene: TRBV28; D gene: TRBD1; CDR3 protein: CASSLGQGVDEQYF; CDR3 DNA: TGTGCCAGCAGTTTAGGACAGGGTGTGGACGAGCAGTACTTC
J gene: TRBJ1-2; clone size: few; V gene: TRBV12-5; D gene: TRBD1; CDR3 protein: CASGPTGDYGYTF; CDR3 DNA: TGTGCTAGTGGTCCGACAGGGGACTATGGCTACACCTTC
J gene: TRBJ1-1; clone size: few; V gene: TRBV2; D gene: TRBD1; CDR3 protein: CASGGDRETEAFF; CDR3 DNA: TGTGCCAGCGGTGGGGACAGGGAGACTGAAGCTTTCTTT
J gene: TRBJ2-1; clone size: -; V gene: TRBV3-1/TRBV3-2; D gene: -; CDR3 protein: CASSQGVVWEQFF; CDR3 DNA: TGTGCCAGCAGCCAAGGCGTCGTTTGGGAGCAGTTCTTC
J gene: TRBJ2-1; clone size: -; V gene: TRBV2; D gene: -; CDR3 protein: CASSESVQSPRQFF; CDR3 DNA: TGTGCCAGCAGTGAATCCGTACAGAGCCCAAGGCAGTTCTTC
J gene: TRBJ1-5; clone size: once; V gene: TRBV20-1; D gene: -; CDR3 protein: CSARGSEPQHF; CDR3 DNA: TGCAGTGCTCGTGGGAGCGAGCCCCAGCATTTT
J gene: TRBJ1-1; clone size: -; V gene: TRBV3-1/TRBV3-2; D gene: TRBD1; CDR3 protein: CASSQYGTGDTEAFF; CDR3 DNA: TGTGCCAGCAGCCAATACGGGACAGGGGACACTGAAGCTTTCTTT
J gene: TRBJ2-5; clone size: -; V gene: TRBV5-1; D gene: -; CDR3 protein: CASSVQGGETQYF; CDR3 DNA: TGCGCCAGCAGCGTACAGGGGGGGGAGACCCAGTACTTC
J gene: TRBJ1-6; clone size: many; V gene: TRBV12-3/TRBV12-4; D gene: -; CDR3 protein: CASSFRNNSPLHF; CDR3 DNA: TGTGCCAGCAGTTTCAGGAATAATTCACCCCTCCACTTT
J gene: TRBJ1-6; clone size: few; V gene: TRBV5-8; D gene: -; CDR3 protein: CASSLRGYNSPLHF; CDR3 DNA: TGTGCCAGCAGCTTACGCGGCTATAATTCACCCCTCCACTTT
J gene: TRBJ2-5; clone size: -; V gene: TRBV7-2; D gene: TRBD2; CDR3 protein: CASSSSGLGSETQYF; CDR3 DNA: TGTGCCAGCAGCTCCTCGGGACTAGGGTCGGAGACCCAGTACTTC
J gene: TRBJ2-1; clone size: -; V gene: TRBV3-1/TRBV3-2; D gene: TRBD2; CDR3 protein: CASSQGGLAGLYNEQFF; CDR3 DNA: TGTGCCAGCAGCCAAGGGGGACTAGCGGGCCTCTACAATGAGCAGTTCTTC
J gene: TRBJ2-2; clone size: -; V gene: TRBV25-1; D gene: -; CDR3 protein: CASSDSRGTGELFF; CDR3 DNA: TGTGCCAGCAGTGATAGCCGGGGCACCGGGGAGCTGTTTTTT
J gene: TRBJ2-7; clone size: -; V gene: TRBV11-2; D gene: TRBD1; CDR3 protein: CASSRSGQVVEQYF; CDR3 DNA: TGTGCCAGCAGCCGATCGGGACAGGTTGTCGAGCAGTACTTC
J gene: TRBJ2-7; clone size: few; V gene: TRBV2; D gene: -; CDR3 protein: CASRRRDEQYF; CDR3 DNA: TGTGCCAGCCGTAGGAGGGACGAGCAGTACTTC
J gene: TRBJ2-3; clone size: once; V gene: TRBV9; D gene: -; CDR3 protein: CASSSRTTTDTQYF; CDR3 DNA: TGTGCCAGCAGCTCCCGGACTACTACAGATACGCAGTATTTT
J gene: TRBJ2-3; clone size: few; V gene: TRBV27; D gene: -; CDR3 protein: CASSLSRGSADTQYF; CDR3 DNA: TGTGCCAGCAGTTTATCGAGAGGGTCGGCAGATACGCAGTATTTT
J gene: TRBJ2-4; clone size: -; V gene: TRBV18; D gene: TRBD2; CDR3 protein: CASSPSSGRTINIQYF; CDR3 DNA: TGTGCCAGCTCACCCAGCAGCGGGAGGACGATAAACATTCAGTACTTC
J gene: TRBJ1-2; clone size: -; V gene: TRBV5-4; D gene: -; CDR3 protein: CASSLGRAVLSGAEGYTF; CDR3 DNA: TGTGCCAGCAGCTTGGGGAGGGCAGTTCTTAGTGGGGCGGAAGGCTACACCTTC
J gene: TRBJ2-1; clone size: few; V gene: TRBV4-1; D gene: TRBD2; CDR3 protein: CASSQVVASGINEQFF; CDR3 DNA: TGCGCCAGCAGCCAAGTAGTAGCTAGCGGGATCAATGAGCAGTTCTTC
J gene: TRBJ1-5; clone size: -; V gene: TRBV5-6; D gene: TRBD1; CDR3 protein: CASSRTGSNQPQHF; CDR3 DNA: TGTGCCAGCAGCCGGACAGGGAGCAATCAGCCCCAGCATTTT
J gene: TRBJ2-2; clone size: -; V gene: TRBV29-1; D gene: -; CDR3 protein: CSVLRGSGTNTGELFF; CDR3 DNA: TGCAGCGTTCTAAGAGGGAGCGGTACCAACACCGGGGAGCTGTTTTTT
J gene: TRBJ1-1; clone size: -; V gene: TRBV18; D gene: -; CDR3 protein: CASSPPAPGEAFF; CDR3 DNA: TGTGCCAGCTCACCACCAGCCCCAGGAGAAGCTTTCTTT
J gene: TRBJ1-5; clone size: -; V gene: TRBV9; D gene: -; CDR3 protein: CASSRGQDQPQHF; CDR3 DNA: TGTGCCAGCAGCCGAGGGCAGGACCAGCCCCAGCATTTT
J gene: TRBJ1-2; clone size: -; V gene: TRBV28; D gene: -; CDR3 protein: CASSLRQLYGYTF; CDR3 DNA: TGTGCCAGCAGTTTGAGACAGCTCTATGGCTACACCTTC
J gene: TRBJ1-5; clone size: -; V gene: TRBV2; D gene: -; CDR3 protein: CASSAVGAAQPQHF; CDR3 DNA: TGTGCCAGCAGTGCGGTTGGGGCTGCTCAGCCCCAGCATTTT
J gene: TRBJ1-5; clone size: -; V gene: TRBV10-3; D gene: -; CDR3 protein: CAISDSGAQPQHF; CDR3 DNA: TGTGCCATCAGTGATTCGGGTGCCCAGCCCCAGCATTTT
J gene: TRBJ1-1; clone size: many; V gene: TRBV7-8; D gene: -; CDR3 protein: CASSLLSTGNTEAFF; CDR3 DNA: TGTGCCAGCAGCTTATTATCTACGGGGAACACTGAAGCTTTCTTT
J gene: TRBJ2-1; clone size: -; V gene: TRBV9; D gene: TRBD2; CDR3 protein: CASSVTSGRVNEQFF; CDR3 DNA: TGTGCCAGCAGCGTCACTAGCGGGAGGGTCAATGAGCAGTTCTTC